This TCR beta chain was profiled in a study of STAT5B mutations in CD4+ large granular lymphocyte leukemia. General study results and limits: Main leukemic clonotypes were patient-specific, but roughly 23% appeared at low frequency elsewhere. Without HLA matching, higher CD4+ than CD8+ T-LGLL clonality could reflect small sample size.

With V trimmed by 4 bases and J by 4 bases, 4 bases remained unmatched. Germline V gene sequence: CDR1 MNHEY, CDR2 SMNVEV (reference sequence). This CDR3 region has 14 residues. This clone was observed a single time. Its antigen is not identified. Original processing methods: A productive frequency of 2.59 x 10-5 was the lowest detectable. Profiling relied on immunoSEQ multiplex PCR, and the TCRdb table lists in-frame clones only, not all of them. That table gives V, J and clone size, and the DNA gave D and trimming. The sample yields tens of thousands of clones, roughly 65% seen once. The receptor was derived from a human donor in good health. The specimen sequenced was CD4+ T cells from blood buffy coats. This chain links TRBV27 with TRBJ1-1; 9 bases are shared with TRBD1. CDR3 sequence: CASSSRQGGTEAFF. The CDR3 DNA sequence: TGTGCCAGCAGTTCGCGACAGGGGGGCACTGAAGCTTTCTTT.